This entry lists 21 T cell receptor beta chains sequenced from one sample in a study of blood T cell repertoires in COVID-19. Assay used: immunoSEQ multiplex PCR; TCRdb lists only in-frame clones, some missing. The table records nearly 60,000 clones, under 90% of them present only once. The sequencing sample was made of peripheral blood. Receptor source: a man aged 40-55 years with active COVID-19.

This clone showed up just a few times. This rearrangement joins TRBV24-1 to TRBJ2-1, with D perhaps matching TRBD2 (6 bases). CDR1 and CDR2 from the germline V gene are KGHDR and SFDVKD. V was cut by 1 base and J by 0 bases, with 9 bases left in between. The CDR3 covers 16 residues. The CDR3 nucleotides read TGTGCCACCAGTGATTTCGCGGGGAGCTCCTACAATGAGCAGTTCTTC. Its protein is CATSDFAGSSYNEQFF.

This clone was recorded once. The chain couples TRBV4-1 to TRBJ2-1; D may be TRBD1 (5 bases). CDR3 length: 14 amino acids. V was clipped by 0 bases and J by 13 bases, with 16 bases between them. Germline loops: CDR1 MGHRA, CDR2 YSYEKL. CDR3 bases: TGCGCCAGCAGCCAAGAAAAACAGGCCGTTGGACAGTTCTTC. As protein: CASSQEKQAVGQFF.

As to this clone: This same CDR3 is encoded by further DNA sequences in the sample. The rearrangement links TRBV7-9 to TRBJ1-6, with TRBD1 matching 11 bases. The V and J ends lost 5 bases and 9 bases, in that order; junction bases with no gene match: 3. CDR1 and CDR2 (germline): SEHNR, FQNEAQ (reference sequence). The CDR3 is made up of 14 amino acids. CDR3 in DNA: TGTGCCAGCAGCCCGGGACAGGGGGGTTCACCCCTCCACTTT. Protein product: CASSPGQGGSPLHF.

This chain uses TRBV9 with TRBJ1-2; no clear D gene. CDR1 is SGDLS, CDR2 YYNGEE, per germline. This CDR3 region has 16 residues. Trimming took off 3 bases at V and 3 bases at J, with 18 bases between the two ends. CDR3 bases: TGTGCCAGCAGCGAGGGAGTTGGACCGCACGACTATGGCTACACCTTC. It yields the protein CASSEGVGPHDYGYTF.

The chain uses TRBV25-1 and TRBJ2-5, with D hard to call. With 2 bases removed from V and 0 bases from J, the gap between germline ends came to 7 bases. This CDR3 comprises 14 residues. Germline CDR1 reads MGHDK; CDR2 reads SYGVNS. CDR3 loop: CASSEIRDQETQYF. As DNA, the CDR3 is TGTGCCAGCAGTGAAATCCGAGACCAAGAGACCCAGTACTTC.

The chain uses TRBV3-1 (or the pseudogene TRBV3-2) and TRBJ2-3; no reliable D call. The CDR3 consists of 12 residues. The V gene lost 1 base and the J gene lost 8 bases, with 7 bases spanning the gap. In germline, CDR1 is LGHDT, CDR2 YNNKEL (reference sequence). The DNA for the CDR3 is TGTGCCAGCAGCCAAGCTAGTTTTACGCAGTATTTT. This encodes CASSQASFTQYF.

CDR3 sequence: CASSPWTSGGEETQYF. DNA for the CDR3: TGTGCCAGCAGCCCGTGGACTAGCGGAGGCGAAGAGACCCAGTACTTC. The V and J genes are TRBV9 and TRBJ2-5; 10 bases are shared with TRBD2. Germline CDR1 reads SGDLS; CDR2 reads YYNGEE. J lost 3 bases, V lost 4 bases, and 9 bases had no gene match. The CDR3 runs 16 residues.

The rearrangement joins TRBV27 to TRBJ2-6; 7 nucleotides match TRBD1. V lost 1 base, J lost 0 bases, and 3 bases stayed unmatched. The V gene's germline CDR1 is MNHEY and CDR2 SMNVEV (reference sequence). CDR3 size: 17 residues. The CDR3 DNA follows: TGTGCCAGCAGTTTATACAGGGGAAGCTCTGGGGCCAACGTCCTGACTTTC. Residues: CASSLYRGSSGANVLTF.

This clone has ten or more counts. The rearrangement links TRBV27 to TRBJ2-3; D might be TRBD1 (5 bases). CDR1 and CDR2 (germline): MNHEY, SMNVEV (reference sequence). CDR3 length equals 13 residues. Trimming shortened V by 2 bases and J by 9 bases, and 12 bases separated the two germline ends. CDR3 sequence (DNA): TGTGCCAGCAGTTTAATGAAGGGGCCCACGCAGTATTTT. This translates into CASSLMKGPTQYF.

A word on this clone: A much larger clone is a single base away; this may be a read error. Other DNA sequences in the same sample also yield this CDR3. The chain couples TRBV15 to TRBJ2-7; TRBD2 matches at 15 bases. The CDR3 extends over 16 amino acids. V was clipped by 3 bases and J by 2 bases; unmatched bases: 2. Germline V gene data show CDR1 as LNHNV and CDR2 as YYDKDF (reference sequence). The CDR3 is CATSSGLAGGPYEQYF. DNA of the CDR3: TGTGCCACCAGCAGCGGACTAGCGGGAGGGCCCTACGAGCAGTACTTC. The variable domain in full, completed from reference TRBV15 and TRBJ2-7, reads DAMVIQNPRYQVTQFGKPVTLSCSQTLNHNVMYWYQQKSSQAPKLLFHYYDKDFNNEADTPDNFQSRRPNTSFCFLDIRSPGLGDTAMYLCATSSGLAGGPYEQYFGPGTRLTVT.

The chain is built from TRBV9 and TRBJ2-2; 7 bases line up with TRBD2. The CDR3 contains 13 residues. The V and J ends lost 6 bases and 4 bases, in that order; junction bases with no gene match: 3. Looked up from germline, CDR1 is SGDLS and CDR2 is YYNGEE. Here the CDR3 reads CASTGTTTGELFF. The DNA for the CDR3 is TGTGCCAGCACCGGGACTACCACCGGGGAGCTGTTTTTT.

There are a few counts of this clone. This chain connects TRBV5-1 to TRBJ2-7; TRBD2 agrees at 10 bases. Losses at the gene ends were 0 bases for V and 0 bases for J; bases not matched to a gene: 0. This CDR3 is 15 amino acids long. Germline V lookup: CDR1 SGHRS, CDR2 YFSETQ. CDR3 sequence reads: CASSLASGSSYEQYF. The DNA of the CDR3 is TGCGCCAGCAGCTTGGCTAGCGGGAGCTCCTACGAGCAGTACTTC.

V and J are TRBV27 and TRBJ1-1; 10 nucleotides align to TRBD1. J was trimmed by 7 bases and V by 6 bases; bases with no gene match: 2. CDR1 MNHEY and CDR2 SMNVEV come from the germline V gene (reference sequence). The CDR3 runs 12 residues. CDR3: CASRTGGSEAFF. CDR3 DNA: TGTGCCAGCAGGACAGGGGGCAGTGAAGCTTTCTTT.

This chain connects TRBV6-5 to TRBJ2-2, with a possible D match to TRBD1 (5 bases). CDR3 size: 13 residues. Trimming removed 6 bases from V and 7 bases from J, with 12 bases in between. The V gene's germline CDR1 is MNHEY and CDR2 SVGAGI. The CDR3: CASRPQGNGELFF. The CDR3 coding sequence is TGTGCCAGCAGACCTCAGGGCAACGGGGAGCTGTTTTTT.

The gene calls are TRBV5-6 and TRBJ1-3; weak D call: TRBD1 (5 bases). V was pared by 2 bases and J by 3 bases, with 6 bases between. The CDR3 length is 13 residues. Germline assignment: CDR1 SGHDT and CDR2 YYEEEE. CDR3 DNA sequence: TGTGCCAGCAGCTTTAGGGGTGGAAACACCATATATTTT. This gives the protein CASSFRGGNTIYF.

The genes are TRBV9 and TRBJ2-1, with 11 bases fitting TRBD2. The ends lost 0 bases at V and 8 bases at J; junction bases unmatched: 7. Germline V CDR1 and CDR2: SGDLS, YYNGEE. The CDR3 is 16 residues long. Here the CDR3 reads CASSVDLGTSGYEQFF. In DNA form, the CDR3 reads TGTGCCAGCAGCGTAGATCTAGGGACTAGCGGCTATGAGCAGTTCTTC.

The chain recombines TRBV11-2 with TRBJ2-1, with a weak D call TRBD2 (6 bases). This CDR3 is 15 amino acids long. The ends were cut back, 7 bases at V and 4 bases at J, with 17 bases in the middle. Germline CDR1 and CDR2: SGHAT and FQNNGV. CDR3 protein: CASTTPGLSYNEQFF. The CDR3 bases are TGTGCCAGCACCACGCCGGGACTTTCGTACAATGAGCAGTTCTTC. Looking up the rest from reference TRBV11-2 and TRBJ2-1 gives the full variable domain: EAGVAQSPRYKIIEKRQSVAFWCNPISGHATLYWYQQILGQGPKLLIQFQNNGVVDDSQLPKDRFSAERLKGVDSTLKIQPAKLEDSAVYLCASTTPGLSYNEQFFGPGTRLTVL.

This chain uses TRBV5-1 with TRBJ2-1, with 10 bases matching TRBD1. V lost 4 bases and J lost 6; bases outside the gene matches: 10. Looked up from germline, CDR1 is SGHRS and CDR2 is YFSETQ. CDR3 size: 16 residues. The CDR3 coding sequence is TGCGCCAGCAGCGTAGGGACAGGGGTAGCCTCCAATGAGCAGTTCTTC. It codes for CASSVGTGVASNEQFF.

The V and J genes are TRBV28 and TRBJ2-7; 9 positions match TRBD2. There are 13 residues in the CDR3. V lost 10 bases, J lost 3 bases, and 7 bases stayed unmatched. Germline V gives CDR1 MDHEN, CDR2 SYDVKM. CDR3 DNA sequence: TGTGCCATCGGGACTAGCCCTTTCTACGAGCAGTACTTC. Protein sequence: CAIGTSPFYEQYF.

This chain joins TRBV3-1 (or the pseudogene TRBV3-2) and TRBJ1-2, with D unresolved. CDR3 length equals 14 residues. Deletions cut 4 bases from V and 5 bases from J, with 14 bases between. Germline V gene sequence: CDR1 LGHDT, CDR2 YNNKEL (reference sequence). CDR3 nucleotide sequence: TGTGCCAGCAGCCCGGTGGGAGCCTTATATGGCTACACCTTC. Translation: CASSPVGALYGYTF.

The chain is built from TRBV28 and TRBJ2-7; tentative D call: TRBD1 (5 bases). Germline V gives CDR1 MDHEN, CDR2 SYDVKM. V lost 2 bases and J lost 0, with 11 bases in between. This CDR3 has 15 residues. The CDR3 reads CASSLDRHSSYEQYF. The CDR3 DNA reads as TGTGCCAGCAGTTTAGACAGACACAGCTCCTACGAGCAGTACTTC.